The 2 T cell receptor beta chains reported below all come from one sample, sequenced in a study of regulatory T cells in long-lasting Graves disease. Regarding time point: newly diagnosed GD, antithyroid drugs for less than 3 months. RNA isolated from PBMCs was used to make the TCR library. Arm-PCR of CDR3 regions and iRepertoire HTBI primers were used to build TCR beta libraries. TCRdb fed the multiplex PCR reads into MiXCR, producing one record per CDR3 protein. This repertoire shows about 620,000 distinct CDR3 sequences, 16% found once; its top ten account for around 18%. Separately, the same data were catalogued under a study of T cells in Graves' hyperthyroidism and ophthalmopathy.

Here the sequenced sample was peripheral blood mononuclear cells (PBMCs), taken at new diagnosis, from a patient treated with antithyroid drugs. These TCRs come from a woman in her 30s with Graves disease.

This clonotype was seen more than once but under ten times. The CDR3 is CASSSRLGSENEQFF. In nucleotides, the CDR3 is TGTGCCAGCAGCTCGAGACTAGGGAGTGAAAATGAGCAGTTCTTC. The V gene is TRBV11-2, the J gene TRBJ2-1, with TRBD2 as a possible D gene (6 bases). Germline assignment: CDR1 SGHAT and CDR2 FQNNGV. Trimming cost V 4 bases and J 7 bases, with 17 bases left between them. This CDR3 spans 15 amino acids.

The V gene is TRBV29-1, the J gene TRBJ2-7; TRBD1 matches at 10 bases. There are 14 residues in the CDR3. The germline CDR1 and CDR2 sequences are SQVTM and ANQGSEA. V was pared by 6 bases and J by 5 bases, with 10 bases of the junction left unmatched. The CDR3 spells CSVARLTGGNEQYF. For the CDR3, the DNA is TGCAGCGTGGCTCGGCTGACAGGGGGCAACGAGCAGTACTTC.